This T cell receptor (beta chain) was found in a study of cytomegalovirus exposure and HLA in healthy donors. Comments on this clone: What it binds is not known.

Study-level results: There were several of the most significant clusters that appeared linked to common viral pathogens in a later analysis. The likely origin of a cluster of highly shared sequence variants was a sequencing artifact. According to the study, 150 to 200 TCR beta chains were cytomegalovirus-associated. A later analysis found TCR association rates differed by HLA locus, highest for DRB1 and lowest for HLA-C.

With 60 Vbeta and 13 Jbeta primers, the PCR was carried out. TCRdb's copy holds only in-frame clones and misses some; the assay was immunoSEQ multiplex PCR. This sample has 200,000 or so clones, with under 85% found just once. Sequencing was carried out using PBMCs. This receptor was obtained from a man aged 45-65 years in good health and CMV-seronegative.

CDR3 sequence: CASSSQGAGNQPQHF. CDR3 sequence (DNA): TGTGCCAGCAGTTCACAGGGGGCAGGGAATCAGCCCCAGCATTTT. The chain couples TRBV6-5 to TRBJ1-5, with TRBD1 identical over 9 bases. CDR3 size: 15 residues. After removal of 4 bases from V and 4 bases from J, the junction contained 5 bases not matched to a gene. Germline V gives CDR1 MNHEY, CDR2 SVGAGI.